This T cell receptor beta chain emerged from a study of blood T cell repertoires in COVID-19. The wider study: The cDNA or gDNA used as material had been derived from T cells, B-cell-depleted T cells, or PBMCs.

Germline lookup yields CDR1 MNHEY and CDR2 SVGEGT. CDR3 length: 15 amino acids. Trimming took 5 bases from V and 8 from J, leaving 21 bases between them. Original methodology: Amplification with reference gene primers provided the estimates of nucleated cell counts. Method: immunoSEQ multiplex PCR; TCRdb's copy keeps in-frame clones and lacks some. V and J calls and clone size are as listed in that table; D and trimming were resolved from the DNA. The data contain some 70,000 clones, about 90% of them singletons. The material sequenced was peripheral blood. The gene calls are TRBV6-2 or TRBV6-3 and TRBJ1-2; D is possibly TRBD1 (6 bases). This sequence originates from a human donor in a cohort sampled during active COVID-19. The CDR3 region is CASSLHSGRGVGYTF. The DNA for the CDR3 is TGTGCCAGCAGTCTCCACTCAGGCAGGGGAGTCGGCTACACCTTC.